A single T cell receptor beta chain is shown here with its context. This entry comes from a study of blood T cell repertoires in COVID-19. Overall study context: T cells, B-cell-depleted T cells, or PBMCs supplied cDNA or gDNA.

Those enrolled, adults aged about 18 to 89 years, came from some 23 US areas. Participants had their cohort set by participant-reported clinical history. J was trimmed by 4 bases and V by 4 bases; bases with no gene match: 5. CDR3 length: 16 residues. CDR1 is LGHDT, CDR2 YNNKEL, per germline (reference sequence). As originally analysed: Amplification with reference gene primers provided the estimates of nucleated cell counts. Profiling relied on immunoSEQ multiplex PCR, and the TCRdb table lists in-frame clones only, not all of them. That table supplies the V and J calls and clone size; D and trimming were determined from the DNA. The table shows 300,000 to 400,000 clones, with around 90% occurring only once.

Sequenced material: PBMCs or T cells enriched from blood (not recorded which). The source of this sequence is a man aged 30-40 years who had recovered from COVID-19. This chain links TRBV3-1 (or the pseudogene TRBV3-2) with TRBJ2-1; 12 nucleotides agree with TRBD2. CDR3: CASSRASGGAYNEQFF. The CDR3 DNA reads as TGTGCCAGCAGCCGGGCTAGCGGGGGGGCGTACAATGAGCAGTTCTTC.